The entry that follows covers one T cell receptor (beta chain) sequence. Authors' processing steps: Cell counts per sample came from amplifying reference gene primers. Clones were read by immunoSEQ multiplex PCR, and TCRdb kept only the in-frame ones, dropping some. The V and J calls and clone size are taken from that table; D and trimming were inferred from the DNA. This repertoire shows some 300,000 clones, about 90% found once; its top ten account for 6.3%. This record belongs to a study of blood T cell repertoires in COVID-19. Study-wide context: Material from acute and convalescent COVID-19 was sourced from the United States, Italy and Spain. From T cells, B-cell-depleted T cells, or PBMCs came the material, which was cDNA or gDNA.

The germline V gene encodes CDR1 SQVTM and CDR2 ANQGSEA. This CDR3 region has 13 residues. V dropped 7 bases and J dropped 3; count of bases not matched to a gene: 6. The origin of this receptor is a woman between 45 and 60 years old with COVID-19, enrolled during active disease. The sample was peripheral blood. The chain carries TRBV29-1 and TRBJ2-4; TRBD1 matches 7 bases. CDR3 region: CSAETGVKNIQYF. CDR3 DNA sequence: TGCAGCGCAGAAACAGGGGTCAAAAACATTCAGTACTTC.